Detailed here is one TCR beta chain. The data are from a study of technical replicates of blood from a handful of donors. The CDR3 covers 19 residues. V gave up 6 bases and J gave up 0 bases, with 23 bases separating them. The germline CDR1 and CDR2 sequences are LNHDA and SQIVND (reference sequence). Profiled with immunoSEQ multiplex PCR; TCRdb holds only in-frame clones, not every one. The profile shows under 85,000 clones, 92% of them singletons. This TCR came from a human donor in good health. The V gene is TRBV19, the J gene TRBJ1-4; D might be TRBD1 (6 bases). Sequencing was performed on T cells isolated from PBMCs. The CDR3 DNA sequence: TGTGCCAGTAGCCTCCTAGGCCTACAGGGATTTGCAACTAATGAAAAACTGTTTTTT. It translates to CASSLLGLQGFATNEKLFF.